This T cell receptor (beta chain) is from a study of shared clonotypes between healthy human individuals (dated by TCRdb to 2018 to 2020). Looking at the study overall: The cohort comprised a couple of women and three men aged 18 to 49 years. To increase sequencing depth and limit assay-specific biases, different laboratories used diverse techniques to prepare libraries and sequence TCR repertoires. Per donor, leukapheresis produced somewhere between about 0.94 and 9 billion PBMCs. For each donor, CD4 naive and CD4 memory were each given three plates, CD8 naive was given two plates, and CD8 memory was given one plate. Blood TCR repertoires of four to six healthy adults were deeply sequenced to estimate repertoire size and the extent of clonotype sharing between individuals. The full study reports these points: Even with the large sequencing depth, rarefaction of the sorted-subset datasets indicated that sequencing was incomplete. Larger estimated clonotype richness was generally found for naive subsets than for memory subsets. Compared with non-shared clonotypes, clonotypes shared by all four sorted-subset donors had higher generation probabilities. Sampling was limited to blood, and TCR repertoires in tissue likely differ from TCR repertoires in blood. Because the study included a small number of donors, the genetic and exposure-history diversity represented was limited. When several donors were compared, the shared fraction of clonotypes was around 4.6% for naive CD4, 3.5% to 4% for naive CD8, about 2.5% for memory CD4, and 0.35% to 0.4% for memory CD8. Pairwise subsampling led to the expectation that sequencing depth would affect the degree of clonotype sharing among donors.

The donors were healthy, HIV-negative adults with no recently reported acute infections or vaccinations. Every donor was a Caucasian adult living in Nashville, Tennessee, USA. Magnetic negative selection was used to enrich CD4+ T cells, after which naive cells were positively selected on CD45RA and the negative fraction became the memory subset. Blood was obtained by leukapheresis, after which PBMCs were separated by Ficoll-Histopaque density gradient centrifugation and cryopreserved in liquid nitrogen vapor phase. Analytical flow cytometry was used to check the purity and quantity of each magnetically sorted T cell population. Genomic DNA was isolated from each sorted fraction and quantified by UV absorbance on a Nanodrop 2000c. Using the deep immunoSEQ assay, multiplex PCR amplified TCR CDR3 regions from genomic DNA. Extracted genomic DNA from each cell subset was distributed evenly across all wells of several immunoSEQ 96-well plates, and each plate was treated as a replicate. Each replicate PCR for sorted subsets received approximately 220 ng genomic DNA, equal to tens of thousands of T cell genomes. Purified libraries were quantified with a Qubit 3.0 fluorometer, sized on a Bioanalyzer 2100, and re-quantified with the KAPA Library Quantification kit. Every immunoSEQ 96-well plate was sequenced on a separate single-read 150-cycle Illumina NextSeq 550 flow cell. In the paper's pipeline: Because the immunoSEQ output held only junctional sequences and lacked quality scores, the filtering could not match the filtering applied to full-length reads. To assign V/J genes and CDR3, sequences were annotated against IMGT germline references using PyIR, a Python wrapper for IgBLAST v1.9. Reads were removed for weak V/J assignments (E-value above 1e-6), missing CDR3, stop codons, out-of-frame junctions, or ambiguous translated residues. A V3J clonotype was defined by an identical inferred V gene, J gene, and CDR3 amino acid sequence. To compute the percentage overlap between repertoires, the number of shared unique clonotypes was divided by the size of the smaller repertoire. Repertoire richness was assessed with RTK rarefaction, the Chao1 estimator, and Recon v2.1 estimates of unobserved clonotypes. OLGA was used to compute generation probabilities for all TCRbeta clonotypes that the gDNA method yielded from several donors. TCRdb took over this immuneACCESS table, retaining in-frame rearrangements with V and J assigned. Such tables are incomplete; in checked studies, under half of the missing clones stem from an unresolved V gene, and the remainder is unexplained. V and J calls and clone size are copied from that table; D and trimming were computed from the DNA. In all, the sample holds 2 million to 3 million clones, and just over 90% of those were seen once. The leading ten clones occupy around 0.14% of the sample.

Comments on this clone: The antigen it binds to is not known. There are no base qualities to consult, and no much larger clone falls within one base.

CDR1 and CDR2, looked up from the germline V gene, are SGHDN and FVKESK. V and J are truncated by 4 bases and 8 bases respectively, leaving an intervening sequence of 20 bases. The CDR3 sequence holds 16 residues, the cysteine and phenylalanine included. Of all the DNA, just the CDR3 is kept, 48 bases in frame from base 1. Material: naive CD4+ T cells sorted from blood. The cell subset or site label here, explained by the study, means: CD45RA+ positively selected. The chain is made from TRBV14 and TRBJ1-4; the D region possibly corresponds to TRBD1 (5 bases align). This receptor was identified in a man aged 18 to 30 in good health. This receptor carries the CDR3 CASSPTRTMWGEKLFF. The nucleotide sequence reads as follows: TGTGCCAGCAGCCCGACCAGGACTATGTGGGGGGAAAAACTGTTTTTT.